This T cell receptor beta chain is from a study of cytomegalovirus exposure and HLA in healthy donors. Study results and caveats: It was shown in a later analysis that HLA-associated TCR beta chains were more clonally expanded than other, equally common chains. There were reportedly fewer N-insertions in an Asian-associated ancestry cluster than the roughly 670-donor mean, in a later analysis.

The V and J ends lost 3 bases and 6 bases, in that order; junction bases with no gene match: 7. This CDR3 contains 16 residues. Germline V CDR1 and CDR2: MNHEY, SMNVEV (reference sequence). 60 Vbeta and 13 Jbeta primers were used in PCR. Measured with immunoSEQ multiplex PCR; TCRdb has only the in-frame clones, and not every one. The data contain approximately 160,000 clones, about 81% of them singletons. Comment on this clone: Its antigen is undetermined.

Sequenced input: PBMCs. This TCR derives from a girl between 2 and 10 years old in good health and CMV-seropositive. The genes are TRBV27 and TRBJ2-2; 10 bases are shared with TRBD2. The CDR3 region is CASSLGLAGVPGELFF. CDR3 DNA sequence: TGTGCCAGCAGTTTGGGTCTAGCGGGAGTCCCCGGGGAGCTGTTTTTT.